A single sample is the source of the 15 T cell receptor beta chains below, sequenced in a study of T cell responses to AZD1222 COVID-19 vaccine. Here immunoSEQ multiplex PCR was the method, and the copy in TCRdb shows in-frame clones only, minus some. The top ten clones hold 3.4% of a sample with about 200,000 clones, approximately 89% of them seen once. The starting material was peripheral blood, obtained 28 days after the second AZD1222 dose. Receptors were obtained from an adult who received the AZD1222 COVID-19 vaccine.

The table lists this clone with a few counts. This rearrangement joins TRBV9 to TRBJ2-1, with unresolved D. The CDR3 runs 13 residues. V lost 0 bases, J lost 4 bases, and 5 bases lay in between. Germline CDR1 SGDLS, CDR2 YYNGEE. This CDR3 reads CASSVGQYNEQFF. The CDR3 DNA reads TGTGCCAGCAGCGTAGGGCAATACAATGAGCAGTTCTTC. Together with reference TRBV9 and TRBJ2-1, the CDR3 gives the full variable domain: DSGVTQTPKHLITATGQRVTLRCSPRSGDLSVYWYQQSLDQGLQFLIQYYNGEERAKGNILERFSAQQFPDLHSELNLSSLELGDSALYFCASSVGQYNEQFFGPGTRLTVL.

The CDR3 nucleotides read TGTGCCACCAGGGAAGTGGGGGCCGCAAATGAAAAACTGTTTTTT. Protein sequence: CATREVGAANEKLFF. This chain joins TRBV10-3 and TRBJ1-4; weak D call: TRBD1 (6 bases). Germline loops: CDR1 ENHRY, CDR2 SYGVKD. The CDR3 contains 15 residues. With 10 bases removed from V and 5 bases from J, the gap between germline ends came to 20 bases.

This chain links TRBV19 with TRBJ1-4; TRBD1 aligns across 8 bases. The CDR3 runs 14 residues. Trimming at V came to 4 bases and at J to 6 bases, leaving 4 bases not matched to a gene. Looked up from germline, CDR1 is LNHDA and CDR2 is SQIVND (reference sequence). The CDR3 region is CASSTGQGDEKLFF. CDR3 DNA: TGTGCCAGTAGTACCGGACAGGGAGATGAAAAACTGTTTTTT.

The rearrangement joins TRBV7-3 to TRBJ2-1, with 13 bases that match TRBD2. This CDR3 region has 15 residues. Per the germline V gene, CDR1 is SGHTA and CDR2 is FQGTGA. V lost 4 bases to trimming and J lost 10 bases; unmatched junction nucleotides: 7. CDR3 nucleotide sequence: TGTGCCAGCAGCTCCGGGACTAGCGGGATAGGGGAGCAGTTCTTC. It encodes CASSSGTSGIGEQFF. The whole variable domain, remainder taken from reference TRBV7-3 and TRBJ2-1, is GAGVSQTPSNKVTEKGKYVELRCDPISGHTALYWYRQSLGQGPEFLIYFQGTGAADDSGLPNDRFFAVRPEGSVSTLKIQRTERGDSAVYLCASSSGTSGIGEQFFGPGTRLTVL.

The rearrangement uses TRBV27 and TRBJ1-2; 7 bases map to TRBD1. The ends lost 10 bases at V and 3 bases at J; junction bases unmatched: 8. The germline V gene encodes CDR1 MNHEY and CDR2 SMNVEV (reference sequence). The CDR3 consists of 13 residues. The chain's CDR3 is CATGTEGDYGYTF. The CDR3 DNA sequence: TGTGCCACCGGGACAGAGGGGGACTATGGCTACACCTTC.

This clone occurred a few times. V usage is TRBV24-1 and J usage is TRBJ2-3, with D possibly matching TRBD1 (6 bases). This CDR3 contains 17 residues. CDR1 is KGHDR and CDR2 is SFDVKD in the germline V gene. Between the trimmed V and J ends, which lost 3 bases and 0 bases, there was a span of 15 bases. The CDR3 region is CATSDPIQGLSTDTQYF. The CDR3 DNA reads TGTGCCACCAGTGATCCGATACAGGGCCTAAGCACAGATACGCAGTATTTT.

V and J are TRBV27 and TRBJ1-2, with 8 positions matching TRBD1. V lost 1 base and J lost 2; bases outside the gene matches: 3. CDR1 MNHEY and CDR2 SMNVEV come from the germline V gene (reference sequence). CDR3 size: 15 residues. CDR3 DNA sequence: TGTGCCAGCAGTTTATACAGGGGGGTAAACTATGGCTACACCTTC. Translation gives CASSLYRGVNYGYTF.

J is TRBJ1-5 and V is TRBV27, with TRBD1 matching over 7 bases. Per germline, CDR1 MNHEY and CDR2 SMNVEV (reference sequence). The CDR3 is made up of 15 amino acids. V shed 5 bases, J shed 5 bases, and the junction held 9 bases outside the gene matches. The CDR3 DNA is TGTGCCAGCAGTACGATGGGAGGGGGCTATCAGCCCCAGCATTTT. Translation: CASSTMGGGYQPQHF.

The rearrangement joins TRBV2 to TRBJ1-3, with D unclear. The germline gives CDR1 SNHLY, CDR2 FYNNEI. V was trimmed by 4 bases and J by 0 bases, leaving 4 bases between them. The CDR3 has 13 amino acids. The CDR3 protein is CASSVGSGNTIYF. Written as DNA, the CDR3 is TGTGCCAGCAGTGTAGGCTCTGGAAACACCATATATTTT.

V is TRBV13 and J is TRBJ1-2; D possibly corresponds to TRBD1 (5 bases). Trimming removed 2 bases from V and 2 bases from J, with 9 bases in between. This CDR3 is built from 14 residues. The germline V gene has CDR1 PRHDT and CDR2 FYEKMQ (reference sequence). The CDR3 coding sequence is TGTGCCAGCAGCTTAAATCAGGGAAACTATGGCTACACCTTC. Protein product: CASSLNQGNYGYTF.

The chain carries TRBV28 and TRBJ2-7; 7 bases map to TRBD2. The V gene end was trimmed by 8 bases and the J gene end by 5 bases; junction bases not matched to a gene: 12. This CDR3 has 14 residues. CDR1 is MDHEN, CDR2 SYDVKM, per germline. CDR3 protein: CASVGSREGHEQYF. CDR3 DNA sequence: TGTGCCAGCGTGGGTTCGAGGGAGGGCCACGAGCAGTACTTC. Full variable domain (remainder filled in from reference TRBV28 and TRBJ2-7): DVKVTQSSRYLVKRTGEKVFLECVQDMDHENMFWYRQDPGLGLRLIYFSYDVKMKEKGDIPEGYSVSREKKERFSLILESASTNQTSMYLCASVGSREGHEQYFGPGTRLTVT.

This chain's CDR3 is CASGTTGVEQYF. CDR3 nucleotides: TGTGCCAGCGGAACGACAGGGGTCGAGCAGTACTTC. The chain is built from TRBV28 and TRBJ2-7, with TRBD1 matching over 8 bases. Germline values: CDR1 MDHEN, CDR2 SYDVKM. Trimming removed 8 bases from V and 6 bases from J; junction bases left unmatched: 6. This CDR3 is 12 amino acids long.

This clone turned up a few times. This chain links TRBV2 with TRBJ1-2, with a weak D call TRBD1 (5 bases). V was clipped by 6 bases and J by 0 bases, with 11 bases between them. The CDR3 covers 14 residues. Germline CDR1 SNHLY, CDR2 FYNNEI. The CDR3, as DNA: TGTGCCAGCAGCTATGACAGCACTAACTATGGCTACACCTTC. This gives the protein CASSYDSTNYGYTF.

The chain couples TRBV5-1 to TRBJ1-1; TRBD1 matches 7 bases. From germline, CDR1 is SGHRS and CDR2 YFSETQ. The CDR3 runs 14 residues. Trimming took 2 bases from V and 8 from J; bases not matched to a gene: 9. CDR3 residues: CASSFTGVLEEAFF. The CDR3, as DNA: TGCGCCAGCAGCTTTACAGGGGTTTTGGAAGAAGCTTTCTTT.

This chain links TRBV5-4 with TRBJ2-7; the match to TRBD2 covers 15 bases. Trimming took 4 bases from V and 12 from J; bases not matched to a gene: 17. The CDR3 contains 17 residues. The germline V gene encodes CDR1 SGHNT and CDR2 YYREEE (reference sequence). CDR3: CASSPPSGTSGGRRWYF. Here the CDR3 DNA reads TGTGCCAGCAGCCCGCCGTCTGGGACTAGCGGGGGGCGGAGGTGGTACTTC.